One TCR beta chain is described in this entry. The table came from immunoSEQ multiplex PCR; TCRdb's copy has only in-frame clones and leaves some out. The table has approximately 36,000 clones, around 91% seen once. Germline CDR1 reads ENHRY; CDR2 reads SYGVKD. With V trimmed by 4 bases and J by 4 bases, 0 bases remained unmatched. CDR3 size: 13 residues. The entry originates in a study of blood T cell repertoires in COVID-19. Sample: peripheral blood. The rearrangement uses TRBV10-3 and TRBJ1-3, with 8 bases identical to TRBD1. The source of this sequence is a man between 60 and 70 years old with active or convalescent COVID-19. CDR3 protein: CAISGTGGNTIYF. CDR3 in DNA: TGTGCCATCAGTGGGACAGGGGGAAACACCATATATTTT.